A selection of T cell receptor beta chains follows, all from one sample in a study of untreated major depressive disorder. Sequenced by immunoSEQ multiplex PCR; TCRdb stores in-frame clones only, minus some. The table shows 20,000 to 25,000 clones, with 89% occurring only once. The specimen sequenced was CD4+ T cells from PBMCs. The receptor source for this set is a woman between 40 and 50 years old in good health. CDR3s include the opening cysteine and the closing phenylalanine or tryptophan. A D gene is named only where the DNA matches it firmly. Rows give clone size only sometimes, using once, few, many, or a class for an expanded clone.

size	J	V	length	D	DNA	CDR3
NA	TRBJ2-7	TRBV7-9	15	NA	TGTGCCAGCAGCTTAGCAGTGGGACGGACGAGCATGGAGTACTTC	CASSLAVGRTSMEYF
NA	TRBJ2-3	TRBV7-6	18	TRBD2	TGTGCCAGCAGCTGGGCCCCGCTAGCGGGGGGTCCGTCAGATACGCAGTATTTT	CASSWAPLAGGPSDTQYF
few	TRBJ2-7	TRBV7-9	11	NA	TGTGCCAGCAGCCGACGGGGGGAGCAGTACTTC	CASSRRGEQYF
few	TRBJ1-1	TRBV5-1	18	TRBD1	TGCGCCAGCAGCTCGTCGGGACAGGGGGGAAGAATGAACACTGAAGCTTTCTTT	CASSSSGQGGRMNTEAFF
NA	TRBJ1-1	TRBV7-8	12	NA	TGTGCCAGCAGCCCGGCGAGGGGGGCAGCTTTCTTT	CASSPARGAAFF
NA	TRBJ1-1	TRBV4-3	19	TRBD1	TGCGCCAGCAGCCAAAGCAGATATACCCATTCGCAGGGGGCTAAGGGTGGTTTCTTT	CASSQSRYTHSQGAKGGFF
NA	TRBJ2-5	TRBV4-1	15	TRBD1	TGCGCCAGCAGCCAACTGGACAGGGTCCAAGAGACCCAGTACTTC	CASSQLDRVQETQYF
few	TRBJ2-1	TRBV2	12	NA	TGTGCCAGCAGTGAAGCGGGGACAAGGGGGTTCTTC	CASSEAGTRGFF
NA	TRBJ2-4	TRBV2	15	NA	TGTGCCAGCAGGGCGGACCACCTAGGCAAAAACATTCAGTACTTC	CASRADHLGKNIQYF
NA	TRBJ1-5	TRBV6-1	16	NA	TGTGCCAGCAGTGGGCTGGCGGCGAATAGCAATCAGCCCCAGCATTTT	CASSGLAANSNQPQHF
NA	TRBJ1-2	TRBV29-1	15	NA	TGCAGCGTTGTAGGGTTCGGGGGGCTGAACTATGGCTACACCTTC	CSVVGFGGLNYGYTF
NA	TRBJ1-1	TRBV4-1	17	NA	TGCGCCAGCAGTCTACGATACAGGGTCACGGTGGACACTGAAGCTTTCTTT	CASSLRYRVTVDTEAFF
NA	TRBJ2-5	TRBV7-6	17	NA	TGTGCCAGCAGCTTAAATAGCGGCACCGTGGTACAAGAGACCCAGTACTTC	CASSLNSGTVVQETQYF
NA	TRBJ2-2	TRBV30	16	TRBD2	TGTGCCTGGAGCTTCGGACTAGCGGGAGCTGGCGGGGAGCTGTTTTTT	CAWSFGLAGAGGELFF
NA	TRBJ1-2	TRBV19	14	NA	TGTGCCAGTAGTAACTTCAGGGGCAACTATGGCTACACCTTC	CASSNFRGNYGYTF
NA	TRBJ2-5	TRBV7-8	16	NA	TGTGCCAGCAAAACTTCGAGACTAGATTGGGGAGAGACCCAGTACTTC	CASKTSRLDWGETQYF
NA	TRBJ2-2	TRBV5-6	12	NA	TGTGCCAGCGGAGAGCAGGCCGGGGAGCTGTTTTTT	CASGEQAGELFF
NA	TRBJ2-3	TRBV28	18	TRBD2	TGTGCCAGCAGTGACGGGCAGGGCCGGACTAGAGGGGCAGATACGCAGTATTTT	CASSDGQGRTRGADTQYF
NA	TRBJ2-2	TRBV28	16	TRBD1	TGTGCCAGCAGTTTCCGTGACAGGGTACGGGTCGGGGAGCTGTTTTTT	CASSFRDRVRVGELFF
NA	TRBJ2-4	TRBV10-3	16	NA	TGTGCCATCAGTGAGAGTCGATTTGGGCCCAAAAACATTCAGTACTTC	CAISESRFGPKNIQYF
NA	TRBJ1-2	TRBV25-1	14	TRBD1	TGTGCCAGCGAAGGACAGGTACTCCCGGGAGGCTACACCTTC	CASEGQVLPGGYTF
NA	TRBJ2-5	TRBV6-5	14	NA	TGTGCCAGCAGTTACGGCTCAGTAGAAGAGACCCAGTACTTC	CASSYGSVEETQYF
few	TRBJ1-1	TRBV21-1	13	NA	TGTGCCAGCAGCTTCGTACAGGGGATTGAAGCTTTCTTT	CASSFVQGIEAFF
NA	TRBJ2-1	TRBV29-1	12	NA	TGCAGCGTCGCAAGCGCCAACAATGAGCAGTTCTTC	CSVASANNEQFF
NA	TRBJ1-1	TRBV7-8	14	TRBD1	TGTGCCAGCAGCTTAATAACCGGGACAGATGAAGCTTTCTTT	CASSLITGTDEAFF
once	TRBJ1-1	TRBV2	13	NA	TGTGCCAGCAACACTAAGGGACGAACTGAAGCTTTCTTT	CASNTKGRTEAFF
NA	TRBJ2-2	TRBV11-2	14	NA	TGTGCCAGCGCGACCGGGACAAACACCGGGGAGCTGTTTTTT	CASATGTNTGELFF
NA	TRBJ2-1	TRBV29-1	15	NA	TGCAGCGTTGAAGGGTCGGCGGAGTCTGTCAATGAGCAGTTCTTC	CSVEGSAESVNEQFF
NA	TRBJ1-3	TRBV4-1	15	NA	TGCGCCAGCAGCCAAAATCGCGTATCTGGAAACACCATATATTTT	CASSQNRVSGNTIYF
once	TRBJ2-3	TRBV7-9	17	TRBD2	TGTGCCAGCAGCTTAGGGGTTGCGGGGGGACCCACAGATACGCAGTATTTT	CASSLGVAGGPTDTQYF
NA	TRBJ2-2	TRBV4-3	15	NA	TGCGCCAGCAGCCAAGATGAGGGGGGGCCTGGGGAGCTGTTTTTT	CASSQDEGGPGELFF
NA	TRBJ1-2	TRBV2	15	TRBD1	TGTGCCAGCAGTCAAGGGGGCGCGAGGGACTATGGCTACACCTTC	CASSQGGARDYGYTF
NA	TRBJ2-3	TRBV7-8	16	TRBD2	TGTGCCAGCAGCTTAGAGGTAGCGGGAGCTACAGATACGCAGTATTTT	CASSLEVAGATDTQYF
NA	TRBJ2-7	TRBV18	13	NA	TGTGCCAGCTCACCGCTCCAGGGCTACGAGCAGTACTTC	CASSPLQGYEQYF
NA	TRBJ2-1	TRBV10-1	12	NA	TGCGCCTCAAAGGGGGGAAACAATGAGCAGTTCTTC	CASKGGNNEQFF
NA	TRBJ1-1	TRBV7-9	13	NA	TGTGCCAGCAGCTTAGACAGGGTATCTGAAGCTTTCTTT	CASSLDRVSEAFF
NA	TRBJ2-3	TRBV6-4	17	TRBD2	TGTGCCAGCAGTGTTCCTCGACTAGCCGTAATCTCAGATACGCAGTATTTT	CASSVPRLAVISDTQYF
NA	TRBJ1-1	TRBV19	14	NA	TGTGCCAGTAGTAAAAGGGAGGGCGACACTGAAGCTTTCTTT	CASSKREGDTEAFF
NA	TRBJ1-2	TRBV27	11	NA	TGTGCCAGCAGATCAGGCTATGGCTACACCTTC	CASRSGYGYTF